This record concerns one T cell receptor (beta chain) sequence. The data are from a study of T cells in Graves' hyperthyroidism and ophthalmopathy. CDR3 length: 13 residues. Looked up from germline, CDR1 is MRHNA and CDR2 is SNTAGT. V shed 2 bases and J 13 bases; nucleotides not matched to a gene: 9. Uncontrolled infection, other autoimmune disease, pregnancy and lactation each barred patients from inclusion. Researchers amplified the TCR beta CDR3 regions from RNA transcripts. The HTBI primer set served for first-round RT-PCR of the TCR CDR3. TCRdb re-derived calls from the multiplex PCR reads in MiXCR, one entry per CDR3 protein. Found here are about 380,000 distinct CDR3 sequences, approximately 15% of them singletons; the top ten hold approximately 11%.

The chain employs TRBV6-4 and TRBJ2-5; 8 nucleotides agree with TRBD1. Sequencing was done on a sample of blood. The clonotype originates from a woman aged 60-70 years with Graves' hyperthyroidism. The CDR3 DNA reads TGTGCCAGCAGTGACGGGGCGCAGGGGGCAATGTACTTC. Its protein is CASSDGAQGAMYF.